This TCR beta chain was captured by sequencing in a study of blood T cell repertoires in COVID-19. Study as a whole: The origin of the acute and convalescent COVID-19 samples was the United States, Italy and Spain.

CDR3 size: 16 residues. Trimming took off 0 bases at V and 0 bases at J, with 8 bases between the two ends. Germline loops: CDR1 KGHSH, CDR2 LQKENI. Libraries were prepared by immunoSEQ multiplex PCR; TCRdb keeps only in-frame clonotypes and omits some of them. The sample lists some 100,000 clones; about 84% were seen once. The specimen was peripheral blood. The receptor was isolated from a human donor in a cohort sampled during active COVID-19. The rearrangement links TRBV18 to TRBJ2-2, with a tentative D call TRBD2 (6 bases). CDR3 DNA: TGTGCCAGCTCACCACCGCGGGGATCGAACACCGGGGAGCTGTTTTTT. Amino acid sequence: CASSPPRGSNTGELFF.